This T cell receptor beta chain appears in the sequencing data of a study of shared clonotypes between healthy human individuals. Broader study findings: The naive CD4 repertoires of a few donors were compared, and around 4.7% of clonotypes were shared. The study's rarefaction showed incomplete sorted-subset sequencing despite large depth.

Remarks on this clone: As yet, its antigen is unknown.

Authors' analysis steps: ImmunoSEQ output held junction-only sequences without quality scores, so filtering differed. Measured with immunoSEQ multiplex PCR; TCRdb has only the in-frame clones, and not every one. Clone size and the V and J calls come from that table; the DNA yielded D and trimming. The sample lists 1,100,000 or so clones, about 80% occurring once. J was trimmed by 4 bases and V by 0 bases; bases with no gene match: 10. CDR1 SGHNT and CDR2 YYREEE come from the germline V gene (reference sequence). The CDR3 has 17 residues. Sequencing used memory CD4+ T cells from PBMCs. Subset indicated: CD45RA-negative fraction. This TCR came from a man between 18 and 29 years old in good health. Some clones in this sample may be carry-over from other donors' samples. This sequence joins TRBV5-4 and TRBJ1-1, with 9 bases that match TRBD1. In DNA form, the CDR3 reads TGTGCCAGCAGCTTGGCCGGGACAGGGTATCGTGGCACTGAAGCTTTCTTT. The encoded protein is CASSLAGTGYRGTEAFF.